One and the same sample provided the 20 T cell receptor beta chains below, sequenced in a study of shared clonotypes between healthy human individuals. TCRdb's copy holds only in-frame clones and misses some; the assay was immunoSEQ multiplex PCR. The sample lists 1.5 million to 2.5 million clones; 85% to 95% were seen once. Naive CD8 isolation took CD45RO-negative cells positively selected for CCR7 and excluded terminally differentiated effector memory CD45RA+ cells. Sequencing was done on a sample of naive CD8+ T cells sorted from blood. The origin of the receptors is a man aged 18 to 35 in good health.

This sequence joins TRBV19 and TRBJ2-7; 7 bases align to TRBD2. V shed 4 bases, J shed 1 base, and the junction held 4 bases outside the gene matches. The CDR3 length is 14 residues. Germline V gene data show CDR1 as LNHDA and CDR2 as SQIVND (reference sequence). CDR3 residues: CASSSSGGSYEQYF. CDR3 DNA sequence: TGTGCCAGTAGTAGCTCGGGGGGATCCTACGAGCAGTACTTC.

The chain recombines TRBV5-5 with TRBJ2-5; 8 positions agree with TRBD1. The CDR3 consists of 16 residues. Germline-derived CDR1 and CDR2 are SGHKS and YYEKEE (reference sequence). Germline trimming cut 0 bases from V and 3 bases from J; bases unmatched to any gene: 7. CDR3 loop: CASSLAWTGREETQYF. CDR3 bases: TGTGCCAGCAGCTTGGCGTGGACAGGGCGTGAAGAGACCCAGTACTTC.

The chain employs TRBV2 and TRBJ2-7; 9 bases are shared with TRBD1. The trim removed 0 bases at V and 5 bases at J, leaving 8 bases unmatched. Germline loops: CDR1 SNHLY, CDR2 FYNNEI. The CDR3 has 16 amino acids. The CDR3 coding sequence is TGTGCCAGCAGTGAAGCCCCGGGACAGGGAGGGGACGAGCAGTACTTC. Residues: CASSEAPGQGGDEQYF.

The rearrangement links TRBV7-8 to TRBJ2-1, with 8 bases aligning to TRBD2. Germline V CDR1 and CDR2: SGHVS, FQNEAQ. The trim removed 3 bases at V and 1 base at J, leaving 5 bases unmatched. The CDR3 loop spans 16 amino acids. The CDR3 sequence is CASSFYRGGSYNEQFF. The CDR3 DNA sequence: TGTGCCAGCAGCTTCTATCGGGGGGGATCCTACAATGAGCAGTTCTTC.

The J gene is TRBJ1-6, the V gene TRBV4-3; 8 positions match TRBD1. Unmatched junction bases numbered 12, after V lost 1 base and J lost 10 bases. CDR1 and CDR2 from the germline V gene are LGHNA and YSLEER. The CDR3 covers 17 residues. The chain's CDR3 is CASSQGGDRLPLSPLHF. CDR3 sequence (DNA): TGCGCCAGCAGCCAAGGAGGGGACAGGCTCCCTTTGTCACCCCTCCACTTT.

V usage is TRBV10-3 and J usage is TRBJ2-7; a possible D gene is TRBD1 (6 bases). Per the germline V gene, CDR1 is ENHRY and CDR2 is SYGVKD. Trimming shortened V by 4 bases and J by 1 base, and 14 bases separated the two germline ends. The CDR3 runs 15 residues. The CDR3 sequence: CAISAREGGSYEQYF. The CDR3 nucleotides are TGTGCCATCAGTGCTCGAGAAGGGGGTTCCTACGAGCAGTACTTC.

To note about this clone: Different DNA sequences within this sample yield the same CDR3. In DNA form, the CDR3 reads TGTGCCAGCAGTCCCGGGTACGAGCAGTACTTC. Its translation: CASSPGYEQYF. The V call is TRBV28, the J call TRBJ2-7; D remains unclear. From germline, CDR1 is MDHEN and CDR2 SYDVKM. CDR3 length: 11 amino acids. Between the trimmed V and J ends, which lost 5 bases and 4 bases, there was a span of 6 bases.

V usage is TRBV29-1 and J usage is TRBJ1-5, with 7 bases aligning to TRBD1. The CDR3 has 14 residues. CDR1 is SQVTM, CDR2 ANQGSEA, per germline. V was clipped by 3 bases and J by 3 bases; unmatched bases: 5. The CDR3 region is CSVDVTGDNQPQHF. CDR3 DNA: TGCAGCGTTGACGTTACAGGGGACAATCAGCCCCAGCATTTT.

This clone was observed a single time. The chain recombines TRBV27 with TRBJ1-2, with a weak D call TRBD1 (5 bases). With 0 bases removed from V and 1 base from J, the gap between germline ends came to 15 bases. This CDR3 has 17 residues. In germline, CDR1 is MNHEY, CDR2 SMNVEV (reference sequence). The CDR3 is CASSLSGTGIGNYGYTF. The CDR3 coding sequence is TGTGCCAGCAGTTTATCGGGCACAGGAATCGGTAACTATGGCTACACCTTC.

The CDR3 sequence is CASSPQDNSEEKLFF. DNA for the CDR3: TGTGCCAGCAGTCCCCAGGACAATTCGGAAGAAAAACTGTTTTTT. V is TRBV27 and J is TRBJ1-4; TRBD1 might be the D (5 bases). Deletions cut 5 bases from V and 8 bases from J, with 18 bases between. The CDR3 sequence is 15 residues long. Per the germline V gene, CDR1 is MNHEY and CDR2 is SMNVEV (reference sequence).

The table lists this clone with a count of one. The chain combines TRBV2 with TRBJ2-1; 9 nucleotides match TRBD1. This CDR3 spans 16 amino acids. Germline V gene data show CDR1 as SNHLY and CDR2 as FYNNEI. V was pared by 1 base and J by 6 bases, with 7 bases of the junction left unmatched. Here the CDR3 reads CASSEVDRGWANEQFF. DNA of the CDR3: TGTGCCAGCAGTGAAGTAGACAGGGGGTGGGCCAATGAGCAGTTCTTC.

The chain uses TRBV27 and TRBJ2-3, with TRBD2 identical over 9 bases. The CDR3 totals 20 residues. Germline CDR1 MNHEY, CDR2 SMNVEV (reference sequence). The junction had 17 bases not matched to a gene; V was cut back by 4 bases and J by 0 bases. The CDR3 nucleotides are TGTGCCAGCAGTTCCTATCCCACTAGCGGGCATTTGTCTAGCACAGATACGCAGTATTTT. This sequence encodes CASSSYPTSGHLSSTDTQYF.

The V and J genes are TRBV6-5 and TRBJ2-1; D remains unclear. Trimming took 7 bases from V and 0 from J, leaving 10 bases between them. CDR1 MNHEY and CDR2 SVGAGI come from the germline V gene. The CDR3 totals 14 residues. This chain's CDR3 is CASTRIGSYNEQFF. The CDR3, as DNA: TGTGCCAGCACCCGAATAGGCTCCTACAATGAGCAGTTCTTC.

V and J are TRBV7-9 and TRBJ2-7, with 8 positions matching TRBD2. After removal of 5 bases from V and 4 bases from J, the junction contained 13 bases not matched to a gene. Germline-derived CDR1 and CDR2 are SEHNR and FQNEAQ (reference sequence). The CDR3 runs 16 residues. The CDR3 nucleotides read TGTGCCAGCAGCAAGCGAGCGGGAGACGGGGAATACGAGCAGTACTTC. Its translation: CASSKRAGDGEYEQYF.

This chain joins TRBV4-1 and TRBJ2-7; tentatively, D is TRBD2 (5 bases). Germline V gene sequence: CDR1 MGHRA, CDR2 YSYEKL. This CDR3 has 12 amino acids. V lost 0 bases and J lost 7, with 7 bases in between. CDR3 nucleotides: TGCGCCAGCAGCCAAGAGGGAGTTGAGCAGTACTTC. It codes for CASSQEGVEQYF.

The CDR3 region has the DNA TGTGCCAGCAGTTTATCGGATCGAGGGGCGGGCACCGGGGAGCTGTTTTTT. It encodes CASSLSDRGAGTGELFF. V is TRBV28 and J is TRBJ2-2; D might be TRBD1 or TRBD2, each matching 5 bases. From germline, CDR1 is MDHEN and CDR2 SYDVKM. This CDR3 comprises 17 residues. Trimming removed 1 base from V and 4 bases from J, with 16 bases in between.

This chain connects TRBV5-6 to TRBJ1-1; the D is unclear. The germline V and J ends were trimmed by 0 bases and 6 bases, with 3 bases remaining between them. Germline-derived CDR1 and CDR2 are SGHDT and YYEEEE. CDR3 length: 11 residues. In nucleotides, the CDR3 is TGTGCCAGCAGCTTGGGGTCTGAAGCTTTCTTT. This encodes CASSLGSEAFF.

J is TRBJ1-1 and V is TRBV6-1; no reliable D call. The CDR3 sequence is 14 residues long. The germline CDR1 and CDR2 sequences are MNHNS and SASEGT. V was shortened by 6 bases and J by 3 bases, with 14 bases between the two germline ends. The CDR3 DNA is TGTGCCAGCAGGGTAGATTTCCTTTACACTGAAGCTTTCTTT. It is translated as CASRVDFLYTEAFF.

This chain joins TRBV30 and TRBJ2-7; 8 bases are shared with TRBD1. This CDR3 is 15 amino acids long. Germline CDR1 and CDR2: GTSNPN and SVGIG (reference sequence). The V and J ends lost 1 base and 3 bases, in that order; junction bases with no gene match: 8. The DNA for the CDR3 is TGTGCCTGGAGTGAGACAGGGGTTACCTACTACGAGCAGTACTTC. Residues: CAWSETGVTYYEQYF.

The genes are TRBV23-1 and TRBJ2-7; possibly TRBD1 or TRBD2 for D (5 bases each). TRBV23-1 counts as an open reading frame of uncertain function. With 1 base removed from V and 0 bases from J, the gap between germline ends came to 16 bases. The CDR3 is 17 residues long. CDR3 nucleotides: TGCGCCAGCAGTCAATTTCTCAGGGACCCTCCCTCCTACGAGCAGTACTTC. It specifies CASSQFLRDPPSYEQYF.